The clone carrying this TCR beta chain was counted between two and nine times. As to time point: newly diagnosed GD, antithyroid drugs for less than 3 months. TCR sequences were obtained from RNA taken from PBMCs. The CDR3 extends over 15 amino acids. With V trimmed by 2 bases and J by 6 bases, 4 bases remained unmatched. These data come from a study of regulatory T cells in long-lasting Graves disease. Building of the TCR beta libraries involved iRepertoire HTBI primers and Arm-PCR of CDR3 regions. TCRdb recomputed calls from the multiplex PCR reads with MiXCR, one row per CDR3 protein. The sample consists of about 350,000 distinct CDR3 sequences, about 17% of them appearing once. These data were also filed under a second study, of T cells in Graves' hyperthyroidism and ophthalmopathy.

The chain has TRBV12-3 or TRBV12-4 and TRBJ1-6; TRBD1 matches 7 bases. This receptor was identified in a woman younger than 30 with Graves disease. The sample in question was peripheral blood mononuclear cells (PBMCs), obtained at new diagnosis, from a patient treated with antithyroid drugs. CDR3 nucleotide sequence: TGTGCCAGCAGTTTACAGGGGGTCGGTAATTCACCCCTCCACTTT. It codes for CASSLQGVGNSPLHF.